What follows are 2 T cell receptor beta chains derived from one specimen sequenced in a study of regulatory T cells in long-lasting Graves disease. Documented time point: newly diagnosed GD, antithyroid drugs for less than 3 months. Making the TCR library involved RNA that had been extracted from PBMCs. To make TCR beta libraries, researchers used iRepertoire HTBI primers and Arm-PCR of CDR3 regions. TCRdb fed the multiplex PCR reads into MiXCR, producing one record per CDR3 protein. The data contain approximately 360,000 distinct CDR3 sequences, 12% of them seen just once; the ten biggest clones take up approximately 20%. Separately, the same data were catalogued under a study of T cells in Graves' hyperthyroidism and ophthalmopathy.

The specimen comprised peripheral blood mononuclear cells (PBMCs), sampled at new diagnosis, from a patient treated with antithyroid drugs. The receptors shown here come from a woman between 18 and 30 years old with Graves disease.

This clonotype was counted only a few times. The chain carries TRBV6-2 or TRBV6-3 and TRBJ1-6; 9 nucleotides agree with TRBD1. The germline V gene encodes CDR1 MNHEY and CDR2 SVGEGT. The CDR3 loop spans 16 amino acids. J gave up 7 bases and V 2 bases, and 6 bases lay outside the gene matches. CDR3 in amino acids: CASSYPIGQGNSPLHF. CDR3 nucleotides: TGTGCCAGCAGTTACCCGATCGGACAGGGGAATTCACCCCTCCACTTT.

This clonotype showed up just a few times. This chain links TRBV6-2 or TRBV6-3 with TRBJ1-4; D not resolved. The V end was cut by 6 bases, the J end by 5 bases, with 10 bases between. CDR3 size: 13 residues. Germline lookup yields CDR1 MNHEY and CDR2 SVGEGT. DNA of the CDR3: TGTGCCAGCAGACGGACGGACAATGAAAAACTGTTTTTT. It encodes CASRRTDNEKLFF.